Shown below are 4 T cell receptor beta chains from a single sample sequenced in a study of blood T cell repertoires in COVID-19. The method was immunoSEQ multiplex PCR; TCRdb's version includes in-frame clones alone and lacks a portion of them. Here the sample spans 55,000 to 90,000 clones, 70% to 85% being singletons. Source material: peripheral blood. Receptors were obtained from a woman in her sixties or seventies with acute or convalescent COVID-19.

The rearrangement uses TRBV9 and TRBJ1-3; 8 nucleotides agree with TRBD1. The CDR3 is made up of 15 amino acids. Germline assignment: CDR1 SGDLS and CDR2 YYNGEE. Unmatched junction bases numbered 5, after V lost 2 bases and J lost 4 bases. CDR3 DNA sequence: TGTGCCAGCAGCGTGCAGGGGGCGAAGGGAAACACCATATATTTT. Encoded protein: CASSVQGAKGNTIYF.

The chain combines TRBV9 with TRBJ2-3, with 9 bases fitting TRBD2. CDR1 and CDR2 (germline): SGDLS, YYNGEE. The CDR3 covers 16 residues. V was pared by 3 bases and J by 1 base, with 6 bases of the junction left unmatched. CDR3 DNA: TGTGCCAGCAGCGCACCCTGGACTAGCGGCACAGATACGCAGTATTTT. It codes for CASSAPWTSGTDTQYF.

The chain combines TRBV27 with TRBJ2-1; 7 bases fit TRBD1. With 3 bases clipped from V and 8 bases from J, the junction kept 7 bases outside the gene matches. This CDR3 comprises 14 residues. Germline CDR1 MNHEY, CDR2 SMNVEV (reference sequence). Here the CDR3 reads CASSLDRLIDEQFF. The CDR3 nucleotides read TGTGCCAGCAGTTTGGACAGGTTGATCGATGAGCAGTTCTTC.

This CDR3 is CASSPPGSYEQYF. CDR3 sequence (DNA): TGTGCCAGCAGCCCCCCGGGGTCCTACGAGCAGTACTTC. The rearrangement uses TRBV14 and TRBJ2-7; maybe TRBD2 (5 bases). V was shortened by 4 bases and J by 1 base, with 8 bases between the two germline ends. The germline V gene encodes CDR1 SGHDN and CDR2 FVKESK. This CDR3 contains 13 residues.